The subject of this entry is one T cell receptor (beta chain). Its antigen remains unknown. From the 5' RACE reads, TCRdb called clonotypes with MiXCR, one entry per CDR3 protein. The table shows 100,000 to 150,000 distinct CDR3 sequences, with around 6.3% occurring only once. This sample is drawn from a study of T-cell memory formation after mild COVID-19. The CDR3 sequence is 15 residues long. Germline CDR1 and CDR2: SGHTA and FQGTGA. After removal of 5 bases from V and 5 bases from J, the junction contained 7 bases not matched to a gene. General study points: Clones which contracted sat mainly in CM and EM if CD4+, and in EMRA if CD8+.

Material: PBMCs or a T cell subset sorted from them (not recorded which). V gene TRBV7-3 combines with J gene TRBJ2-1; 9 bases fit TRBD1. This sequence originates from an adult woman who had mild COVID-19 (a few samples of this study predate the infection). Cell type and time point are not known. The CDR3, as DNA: TGTGCCAGCAGCCCAGGGACAGGGATCCACAATGAGCAGTTCTTC. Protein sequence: CASSPGTGIHNEQFF.